What follows are 24 T cell receptor beta chains derived from one specimen sequenced in a study of cytomegalovirus exposure and HLA in healthy donors. The PCR had 60 Vbeta and 13 Jbeta primers. Clones were read by immunoSEQ multiplex PCR, and TCRdb kept only the in-frame ones, dropping some. Here the sample spans 110,000 to 150,000 clones, around four fifths being singletons. Sequenced input: PBMCs. These receptors were collected from a boy aged 2 to 9 in good health and CMV-seronegative.

V is TRBV11-2 and J is TRBJ2-5; TRBD2 matches 8 bases. CDR1 is SGHAT, CDR2 FQNNGV, per germline. CDR3 length: 16 residues. Germline trimming cut 1 base from V and 2 bases from J; bases unmatched to any gene: 6. CDR3 sequence reads: CASSLGIAGRQETQYF. CDR3 coding DNA: TGTGCCAGCAGCTTAGGAATAGCGGGGAGACAAGAGACCCAGTACTTC. Variable domain in full (rest from reference TRBV11-2 and TRBJ2-5): EAGVAQSPRYKIIEKRQSVAFWCNPISGHATLYWYQQILGQGPKLLIQFQNNGVVDDSQLPKDRFSAERLKGVDSTLKIQPAKLEDSAVYLCASSLGIAGRQETQYFGPGTRLLVL.

The rearrangement uses TRBV30 and TRBJ1-6, with D unclear. The germline gives CDR1 GTSNPN, CDR2 SVGIG (reference sequence). V shed 4 bases and J shed 8 bases, with 6 bases lying between them. The length of the CDR3 is 11 residues. CDR3 region: CAWTSDSPLHF. CDR3 nucleotide sequence: TGTGCCTGGACCTCTGATTCACCCCTCCACTTT.

The rearrangement uses TRBV29-1 and TRBJ2-6, with 10 bases fitting TRBD2. The CDR3 sequence is 19 residues long. Looked up from germline, CDR1 is SQVTM and CDR2 is ANQGSEA. With V trimmed by 2 bases and J by 0 bases, 10 bases remained unmatched. The CDR3 region has the DNA TGCAGCGTTGAACTGAGGGCTAGCGGGAGTCGCTCTGGGGCCAACGTCCTGACTTTC. Its protein product is CSVELRASGSRSGANVLTF.

The chain uses TRBV5-6 and TRBJ1-2; tentatively, D is TRBD1 (5 bases). Germline V gives CDR1 SGHDT, CDR2 YYEEEE. The CDR3 extends over 15 amino acids. Trimming took 6 bases from V and 7 from J, leaving 22 bases between them. In nucleotides, the CDR3 is TGTGCCAGCATACCGAGACAGTCGCTCCCGGGTGGCTACACCTTC. Residues: CASIPRQSLPGGYTF.

The chain couples TRBV10-2 to TRBJ2-2; a weak D match, TRBD1 (6 bases). Germline CDR1 reads WSHSY; CDR2 reads SAAADI. The CDR3 contains 11 residues. V was clipped by 6 bases and J by 9 bases, with 8 bases between them. The CDR3 sequence: CASRQGWELFF. The CDR3, as DNA: TGCGCCAGCAGACAGGGATGGGAGCTGTTTTTT.

V is TRBV6-4 and J is TRBJ2-3, with TRBD2 as a possible D gene (5 bases). This CDR3 is built from 13 residues. In germline, CDR1 is MRHNA, CDR2 SNTAGT. V lost 8 bases and J lost 3, with 12 bases in between. The CDR3 loop is CASAQAETDTQYF. DNA of the CDR3: TGTGCCAGCGCTCAAGCGGAAACAGATACGCAGTATTTT.

V and J are TRBV2 and TRBJ2-1, with 8 bases identical to TRBD2. J was trimmed by 9 bases and V by 8 bases; bases with no gene match: 9. Germline CDR1 SNHLY, CDR2 FYNNEI. CDR3 length equals 13 residues. The CDR3 DNA sequence: TGTGCCAGCGGGCGGGGGGCCGGGCTTGAGCAGTTCTTC. This codes for CASGRGAGLEQFF.

CDR3 in amino acids: CASSSPAGVTDTQYF. The CDR3 region has the DNA TGTGCCAGCAGCTCCCCGGCGGGCGTCACAGATACGCAGTATTTT. The V gene is TRBV5-4, the J gene TRBJ2-3, with a weak D call TRBD2 (5 bases). The V and J ends lost 3 bases and 2 bases respectively, with 13 bases between them. CDR1 SGHNT and CDR2 YYREEE come from the germline V gene (reference sequence). The length of the CDR3 is 15 residues.

The gene calls are TRBV7-9 and TRBJ2-5, with 7 bases fitting TRBD1. Germline loops: CDR1 SEHNR, CDR2 FQNEAQ (reference sequence). The CDR3 spans 12 residues. After removal of 5 bases from V and 5 bases from J, the junction contained 2 bases not matched to a gene. CDR3 sequence reads: CASSPRGETQYF. The CDR3 DNA reads TGTGCCAGCAGCCCCAGGGGGGAGACCCAGTACTTC.

Notes on this clone: A junction boundary mismatches the germline segment, possibly from a read error. The V call is TRBV13, the J call TRBJ2-7, with 10 bases identical to TRBD1. The CDR3 has 15 residues. CDR1 is PRHDT, CDR2 FYEKMQ, per germline (reference sequence). For the CDR3, the DNA is TGTGCCAGCAGCCCAACCGGGACAGGGGTAGCAAACTTCTTCTTC. As protein: CASSPTGTGVANFFF.

The rearrangement links TRBV5-8 to TRBJ1-5; TRBD1 matches at 8 bases. The germline CDR1 and CDR2 sequences are SGHTS and YDEGEE. Unmatched junction bases numbered 5, after V lost 2 bases and J lost 7 bases. The CDR3 length is 14 residues. CDR3 sequence reads: CASSFRQGRQPQHF. CDR3 DNA sequence: TGTGCCAGCAGCTTTCGACAGGGGAGGCAGCCCCAGCATTTT.

The J gene is TRBJ1-2, the V gene TRBV4-3; maybe TRBD1 (5 bases). CDR1 LGHNA and CDR2 YSLEER come from the germline V gene. This CDR3 is built from 18 residues. The germline V and J ends were trimmed by 1 base and 4 bases, with 22 bases remaining between them. The CDR3 DNA sequence: TGCGCCAGCAGCCAAGGTATTGCGGGGCAGACTAATTTCTATGGCTACACCTTC. This sequence encodes CASSQGIAGQTNFYGYTF.

The rearrangement joins TRBV5-1 to TRBJ1-1; 7 bases are shared with TRBD1. The CDR3 spans 16 residues. Germline CDR1 and CDR2: SGHRS and YFSETQ. V gave up 4 bases and J gave up 0 bases; unmatched junction bases: 9. The DNA of the CDR3 is TGCGCCAGCAGCCGGCAGGGGGTGGGGGTGAACACTGAAGCTTTCTTT. Its translation: CASSRQGVGVNTEAFF.

The rearrangement joins TRBV2 to TRBJ2-5; TRBD2 aligns across 9 bases. TRBJ2-7 matches the DNA end more closely, so the J call is doubtful. Germline V gives CDR1 SNHLY, CDR2 FYNNEI. This CDR3 is built from 22 residues. The chain's CDR3 is CASSDQIHTAPKPSGVPYEQYF. The CDR3 nucleotides are TGTGCCAGCAGTGACCAAATCCATACCGCCCCTAAGCCTAGCGGGGTACCCTACGAGCAGTACTTC.

This clone was picked up a small number of times. V is TRBV19 and J is TRBJ1-5; D is possibly TRBD1 (6 bases). The V end lost 5 bases, the J end lost 4 bases, and 15 bases lay between the germline ends. Germline V gene sequence: CDR1 LNHDA, CDR2 SQIVND (reference sequence). The CDR3 runs to 15 residues. This chain's CDR3 is CASSPPGTRNQPQHF. The CDR3 DNA is TGTGCCAGTAGTCCACCCGGGACACGGAATCAGCCCCAGCATTTT.

A few counts support this clone. The chain is built from TRBV6-5 and TRBJ2-7; tentatively, D is TRBD1 (5 bases). V was shortened by 4 bases and J by 4 bases, with 11 bases between the two germline ends. Germline V gives CDR1 MNHEY, CDR2 SVGAGI. The CDR3 extends over 13 amino acids. CDR3 sequence reads: CASSSAPGYEQYF. In DNA form, the CDR3 reads TGTGCCAGCAGTTCCGCCCCAGGGTACGAGCAGTACTTC.

This chain uses TRBV27 with TRBJ2-1; D perhaps matches TRBD1 (5 bases). This CDR3 region has 14 residues. V lost 5 bases and J lost 5, with 13 bases in between. From germline, CDR1 is MNHEY and CDR2 SMNVEV (reference sequence). This chain's CDR3 is CASSTGDSHNEQFF. Here the CDR3 DNA reads TGTGCCAGCAGTACCGGCGACAGCCACAATGAGCAGTTCTTC.

This rearrangement joins TRBV20-1 to TRBJ2-7; 7 positions agree with TRBD1. The CDR3 has 10 amino acids. CDR1 and CDR2 (germline): DFQATT, SNEGSKA (reference sequence). Here the CDR3 reads CRTGLGEQYF. CDR3 bases: TGCAGGACAGGGCTCGGCGAGCAGTACTTC.

The chain joins TRBV4-2 to TRBJ2-3; 8 bases fit TRBD1. CDR1 LGHNA and CDR2 YNFKEQ come from the germline V gene. The J segment lost 2 bases and the V segment lost 3 bases, leaving 4 bases of the junction unmatched. The CDR3 totals 15 residues. The CDR3 region has the DNA TGTGCCAGCAGCCAGGGGGGACAGGTCACAGATACGCAGTATTTT. The encoded protein is CASSQGGQVTDTQYF.

This chain joins TRBV28 and TRBJ1-4; D gene unclear. Trimming pared 0 bases from V and 8 bases from J, leaving 10 bases between. CDR1 and CDR2 (germline): MDHEN, SYDVKM. The CDR3 runs to 14 residues. CDR3 coding DNA: TGTGCCAGCAGTTTATGGGAAAGAGGGGAAAAACTGTTTTTT. Its protein is CASSLWERGEKLFF.

V gene TRBV29-1 combines with J gene TRBJ1-1; 7 nucleotides match TRBD1. The V and J ends lost 0 bases and 0 bases, in that order; junction bases with no gene match: 1. This CDR3 is built from 14 residues. Germline V CDR1 and CDR2: SQVTM, ANQGSEA. CDR3 bases: TGCAGCGTTGAAGACGGACAGGTGAACACTGAAGCTTTCTTT. Its translation is CSVEDGQVNTEAFF.

The chain links TRBV18 to TRBJ2-5; possible D gene TRBD2, 6 bases. V lost 6 bases to trimming and J lost 5 bases, with 13 bases between them. CDR1 and CDR2 (germline): KGHSH, LQKENI. This CDR3 contains 13 residues. The DNA of the CDR3 is TGTGCCAGCTCCCTCGGGACTGGGGAGACCCAGTACTTC. This codes for CASSLGTGETQYF.

The chain recombines TRBV21-1 with TRBJ2-7; the table's TRBD1 call for D was not verified on the DNA. TRBV21-1 is classified as a pseudogene. The CDR3 runs 17 residues. CDR3 DNA: TGTGCCAGCAGCACTTCGACAGGGGGCCAATATCTCAACGAGCAGTACTTC. Encoded protein: CASSTSTGGQYLNEQYF.

The chain has TRBV28 and TRBJ2-7; TRBD2 matches 8 bases. CDR1 is MDHEN and CDR2 is SYDVKM in the germline V gene. The CDR3 sequence is 17 residues long. Trimming cost V 2 bases and J 7 bases; bases outside gene matches: 16. This CDR3 reads CASSLEWAGGRIGEQYF. CDR3 DNA sequence: TGTGCCAGCAGTTTAGAATGGGCGGGGGGCCGGATTGGGGAGCAGTACTTC.